This T cell receptor (beta chain) emerged from a study of T cells in localized non-small cell lung cancer. Broader study findings: For the top 100 tumor clones, a median roughly 56 also appeared in adjacent lung. A denser population of T cells in blood accompanied longer overall survival. Sequencing was limited to one tumor region, leaving the possibility of heterogeneity open.

Trimming removed 6 bases from V and 6 bases from J; junction bases left unmatched: 9. Germline values: CDR1 MNHEY, CDR2 SMNVEV (reference sequence). This CDR3 is 15 amino acids long. Assay: immunoSEQ multiplex PCR; the TCRdb copy retains only in-frame clones and omits some. The sample holds approximately 28,000 clones; about nine tenths are singletons and the top ten take about 4%. To note about this clone: Its antigen remains unidentified.

The rearrangement uses TRBV27 and TRBJ1-5, with TRBD1 matching 9 bases. The sequenced sample was peripheral blood mononuclear cells, obtained before any cancer treatment. The receptor comes from a woman between 35 and 70 years old with stage III lung adenocarcinoma. CDR3 bases: TGTGCCAGCAGAGGCACAACAGGGGGCGGTCAGCCCCAGCATTTT. Its translation: CASRGTTGGGQPQHF.